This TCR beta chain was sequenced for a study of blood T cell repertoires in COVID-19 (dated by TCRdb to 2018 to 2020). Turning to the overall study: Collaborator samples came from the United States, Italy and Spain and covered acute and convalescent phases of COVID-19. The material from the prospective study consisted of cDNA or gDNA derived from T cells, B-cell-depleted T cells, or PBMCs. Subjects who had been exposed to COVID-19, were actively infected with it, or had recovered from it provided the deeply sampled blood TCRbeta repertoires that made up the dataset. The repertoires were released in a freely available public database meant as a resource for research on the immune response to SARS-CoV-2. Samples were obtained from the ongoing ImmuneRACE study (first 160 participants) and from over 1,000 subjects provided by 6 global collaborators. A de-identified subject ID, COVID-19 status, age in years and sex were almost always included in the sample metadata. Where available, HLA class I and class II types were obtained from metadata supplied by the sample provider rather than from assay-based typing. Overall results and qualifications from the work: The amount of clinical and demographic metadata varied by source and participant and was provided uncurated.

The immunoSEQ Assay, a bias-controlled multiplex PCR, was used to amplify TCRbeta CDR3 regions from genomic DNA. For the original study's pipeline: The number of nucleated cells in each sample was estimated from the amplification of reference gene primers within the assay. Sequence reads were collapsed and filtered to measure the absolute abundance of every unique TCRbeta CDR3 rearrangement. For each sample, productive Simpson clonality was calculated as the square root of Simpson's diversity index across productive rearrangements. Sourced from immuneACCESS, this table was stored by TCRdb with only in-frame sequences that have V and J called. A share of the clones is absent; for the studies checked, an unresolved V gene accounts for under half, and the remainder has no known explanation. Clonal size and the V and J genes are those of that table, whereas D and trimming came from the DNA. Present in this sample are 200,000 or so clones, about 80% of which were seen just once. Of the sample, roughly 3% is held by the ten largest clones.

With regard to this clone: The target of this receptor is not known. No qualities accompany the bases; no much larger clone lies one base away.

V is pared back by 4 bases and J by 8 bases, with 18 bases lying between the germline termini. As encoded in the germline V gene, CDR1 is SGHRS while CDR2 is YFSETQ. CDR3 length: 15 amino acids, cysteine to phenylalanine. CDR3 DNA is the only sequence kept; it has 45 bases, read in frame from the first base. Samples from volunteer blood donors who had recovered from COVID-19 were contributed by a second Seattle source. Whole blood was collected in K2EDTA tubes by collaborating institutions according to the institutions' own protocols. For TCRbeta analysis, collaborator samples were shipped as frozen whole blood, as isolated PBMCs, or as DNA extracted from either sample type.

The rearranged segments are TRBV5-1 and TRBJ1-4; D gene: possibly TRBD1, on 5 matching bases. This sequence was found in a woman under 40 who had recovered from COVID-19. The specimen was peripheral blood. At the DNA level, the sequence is TGCGCCAGCAGCAGACAACAAGGCGGGGGAGAAAAACTGTTTTTT. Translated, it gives CASSRQQGGGEKLFF.